This TCR beta chain is from a study of blood T cell repertoires in COVID-19. Study in general: Samples came from the United States, Italy and Spain, spanning acute and convalescent COVID-19. T cells, B-cell-depleted T cells, or PBMCs provided the cDNA or gDNA that served as material.

In the authors' methods: Reference gene primers were amplified, and this amplification served to estimate nucleated cell counts. The data were produced by immunoSEQ multiplex PCR, yet TCRdb's version contains in-frame clones alone and is incomplete. That table furnishes V, J and clone size, whereas the DNA furnished D and trimming. The table lists roughly 110,000 clones, roughly two thirds of them singletons. Sequencing input: peripheral blood. This TCR was recovered from a human donor with acute or convalescent COVID-19. The donor label of this sample is uncertain.

CDR3 in DNA: TGTGCCAGCAGTGAGGGGGCAGCGTCCTATGGCTACACCTTC. It encodes CASSEGAASYGYTF. This rearrangement joins TRBV6-1 to TRBJ1-2, with a weak D call TRBD1 (6 bases). The germline gives CDR1 MNHNS, CDR2 SASEGT. The CDR3 sequence is 14 residues long. Trimming shortened V by 3 bases and J by 4 bases, and 12 bases separated the two germline ends.